Listed below are T cell receptor beta chains from one sample, sequenced in a study of tumor-infiltrating lymphocytes in primary liver carcinoma. Each CDR3 protein gets one entry after TCRdb re-called the multiplex PCR reads with MiXCR. Among 110,000 or so distinct CDR3 sequences listed, about four fifths were seen once. The sequenced material came from liver tumor tissue from sampling region 3. These receptors all stem from a man aged 35-49 years with primary liver carcinoma and hepatitis B virus infection. Each CDR3 is given with its conserved first and last residue. Fields, in order: clone size, CDR3 length, J gene, V gene, D gene, CDR3 DNA, CDR3 protein. A D gene is named only where the DNA matches it firmly. Clone sizes are given selectively: once, few, many, or a class where the clone is expanded.

NA	14	TRBJ2-7	TRBV11-2	NA	TGTACCAGCAGCTCTAACAGGAGCTCTTACGAGCAGTACTTC	CTSSSNRSSYEQYF
NA	14	TRBJ2-7	TRBV28	TRBD2	TGTGCCACTAGTCGGGGGGGACTACATTACGAGCAGTACTTC	CATSRGGLHYEQYF
NA	15	TRBJ2-1	TRBV12-3/TRBV12-4	NA	TGTGCCAGCAGTTTCGCGGGAACCTCCCACAATGAGCAGTTTTTC	CASSFAGTSHNEQFF
NA	15	TRBJ2-2	TRBV7-9	NA	TGTGCCAGCAGACCTGGACGGGCGGGGACCGGGGAGCTGTTTTTT	CASRPGRAGTGELFF
NA	16	TRBJ2-1	TRBV6-1	TRBD2	TGTGCCTGCAGTACCTTGACTAGCGGGAGAAGCCATGAGCAGTTATTC	CACSTLTSGRSHEQLF
NA	18	TRBJ1-2	TRBV4-2	TRBD1	TGTGCCAGCAGCCGATCGTCCAGGGGGGGGCGCGCGCCCTATGGCTACACCTTC	CASSRSSRGGRAPYGYTF
NA	14	TRBJ2-1	TRBV11-3	NA	TGTGCCAACAGCTTAGGCATCCCGAACAATGAGCAGTTCTTC	CANSLGIPNNEQFF
NA	13	TRBJ2-3	TRBV24-1	TRBD1	TGTGCCACCGGACAGGAGGTTACAGATACGCAGTATTTT	CATGQEVTDTQYF
NA	13	TRBJ2-3	TRBV4-3	NA	TGCGCCAGCAGCCAAGAGGAGTGGAGTACGCAGTATTTT	CASSQEEWSTQYF
NA	13	TRBJ2-1	TRBV12-3/TRBV12-4	TRBD2	TGTGCCAGAAGTTTACGGCTAGCGGGAGTCTTTATCTTC	CARSLRLAGVFIF
NA	18	TRBJ2-7	TRBV11-2	TRBD2	TGTGCCAGCAGCTTAGGTAGCGGGAGGGCCCGTTTCGACTACGATCAATACTTC	CASSLGSGRARFDYDQYF
NA	15	TRBJ1-1	TRBV29-1	NA	TGTAGTGGCCGGGCAGGGTGGGGGGTGAACACTGAAGCTTTCTTT	CSGRAGWGVNTEAFF
NA	15	TRBJ2-2	TRBV29-1	NA	TGCAGCGTTGTGACTAGTGCGGCGAACACCGGGGGGCTGTTTTTT	CSVVTSAANTGGLFF
few	13	TRBJ1-4	TRBV12-3/TRBV12-4	NA	TGTGCCAGCAATATCTCCGGGACAGAAAAACTGTTTTTT	CASNISGTEKLFF
many	15	TRBJ2-2	TRBV6-1	NA	TGTGCCACAGGGTGGGACACTAAGAACACCGGGGAGCTGTTTTTT	CATGWDTKNTGELFF
NA	15	TRBJ2-4	TRBV29-1	NA	TGCAGCGTTGAAGATGCAAGGGCGGAGAAAAACATTCAGTACTTC	CSVEDARAEKNIQYF
NA	16	TRBJ1-5	TRBV6-1	NA	TGTGGCAGCAGTTCGCAGGGCCTGACCCTAAATCAGCCCCAGCATTTT	CGSSSQGLTLNQPQHF
NA	16	TRBJ2-7	TRBV6-2/TRBV6-3	TRBD1	TGTGCCAGCAGGAAAGGGGGCCGATCTGGGTCCTACGTGCAGTACTTC	CASRKGGRSGSYVQYF
NA	14	TRBJ1-5	TRBV20-1	NA	TGCAGTGCTAGAGAGGAGGCTGGGGATCAGCCCCAGCATTTT	CSAREEAGDQPQHF
NA	13	TRBJ2-7	TRBV6-2/TRBV6-3	NA	TGTGTCAACAGTTACGGACTATCAACCGAGCAGTACTTC	CVNSYGLSTEQYF
NA	18	TRBJ2-5	TRBV11-2	TRBD2	TGTGCCAGCAGCCCTAACTCAATCCAGGGTACTGAGCGGGAGACCCAGTATTTC	CASSPNSIQGTERETQYF
NA	14	TRBJ1-1	TRBV7-8	NA	TGTGCCAGGAGCTCTTTCTCAGGTGGCACTGAAGCTTTCTTT	CARSSFSGGTEAFF
NA	12	TRBJ2-7	TRBV28	NA	TGTGCCAGCAGGCCACTACAGGCCGAGCACTATTTC	CASRPLQAEHYF
NA	15	TRBJ2-1	TRBV28	NA	TGTGCCAGCAGTTTAAGATGTAGCCGGCGGGATGAGCAGTTCTTC	CASSLRCSRRDEQFF
NA	13	TRBJ1-2	TRBV6-5	NA	TGTGCCAGCAGGATAGGGATTAACTATGGCTATACCTTC	CASRIGINYGYTF
NA	14	TRBJ1-4	TRBV11-2	TRBD1	TGTGCCAGCGGCTTAGGGCAGGGGGCTGGAAATCTGTTTTTT	CASGLGQGAGNLFF
many	14	TRBJ2-5	TRBV7-3	TRBD2	TGTGCCAGCAGTCTAGGAGGTAGCGGGAGTCCCCAGTACTTC	CASSLGGSGSPQYF
few	13	TRBJ1-1	TRBV6-6	TRBD1	TGTACCAGCAGCACAGGGGGGACTATTGAATCTTTCTTT	CTSSTGGTIESFF
NA	15	TRBJ2-7	TRBV5-1	NA	TGCGCCTGCAGCTCCAACGGCGGGACCTCCTACGAGCAGTATTTC	CACSSNGGTSYEQYF
many	14	TRBJ2-4	TRBV28	NA	TGTGCCAGCAGTTTAGGGGGCGGGGTGAGCATTCAGTACTTC	CASSLGGGVSIQYF
NA	16	TRBJ2-1	TRBV5-8	NA	TGTGCGAGCAGCTTGGGTGGAGTAAGGGCCTACAATGTGCAGTTCTTC	CASSLGGVRAYNVQFF
few	14	TRBJ2-7	TRBV11-2	NA	TGTACCAGCAGCTCTAGCAGGAACTCATACGAGCAGTACTTC	CTSSSSRNSYEQYF
NA	14	TRBJ2-7	TRBV6-6	NA	TGTACCACCAGTTACTGGAGGGACGGTTACGAGCAGTACTTC	CTTSYWRDGYEQYF
once	13	TRBJ2-7	TRBV7-8	TRBD2	TGTGCCAACAACATTACTAGCGCTTACGAGCAGTACTTC	CANNITSAYEQYF
NA	14	TRBJ2-7	TRBV6-2/TRBV6-3	TRBD1	TGTCCCAGCAGTTACTGGGACAGCTCCTATGAGCAGTACTTC	CPSSYWDSSYEQYF
many	15	TRBJ2-1	TRBV5-1	NA	TGCGCCAGCAGCTTGGTTGCGGAATCCTACAATGAGCAGTTCTTC	CASSLVAESYNEQFF
NA	14	TRBJ1-2	TRBV7-9	NA	TGTGTCAGCAGATGGGACATGGGGTTTCATGGCTACATCTTC	CVSRWDMGFHGYIF
NA	18	TRBJ2-3	TRBV7-8	TRBD2	TGTGCCAGTAGTCACGTTTTTGGGGGAGGGCCATTGGCAGATACGCAGTATTTT	CASSHVFGGGPLADTQYF
NA	16	TRBJ1-6	TRBV4-3	TRBD1	TGCGCCATCAGCTCCTGGGACAGGCGATGGAATTCACCCCTCCACTTT	CAISSWDRRWNSPLHF
NA	15	TRBJ2-1	TRBV5-1	TRBD2	TGCGCCAGCATGGCGGGGGGCGCTGTCTACAATGAGCAGTTCTTC	CASMAGGAVYNEQFF
many	13	TRBJ1-1	TRBV29-1	NA	TGCAGCGTTGAGGCAGAAATGAACACTGAAGCTTTCTTT	CSVEAEMNTEAFF
NA	15	TRBJ2-3	TRBV11-1	NA	TGTGCTAGCAGTTTGCCTAGGGAGAACACAGATACGCAGTATTTT	CASSLPRENTDTQYF
NA	14	TRBJ2-2	TRBV29-1	TRBD1	TGTAGCGTTCAAGGACAGGGTAACACCGGGGAGCTGCTTTTT	CSVQGQGNTGELLF
NA	15	TRBJ1-1	TRBV29-1	NA	TGCAGCATAGGTCCGGGGTGGGGGATGAGGACTGAAGCTTTCTTT	CSIGPGWGMRTEAFF
NA	13	TRBJ1-1	TRBV6-2/TRBV6-3	TRBD1	TGTGCCAGCAGAGGGGACAGCCACACTGAAACCTTCTTT	CASRGDSHTETFF
NA	16	TRBJ2-3	TRBV6-5	NA	TGTTCCAGCGCCTACGACGGCGGGACGGGCACAGATACGCAGTATTTT	CSSAYDGGTGTDTQYF
NA	14	TRBJ2-2	TRBV4-3	NA	TGCGCTAGCAACCAGGGACTGAACACCGGGGAGCTGTTTTTT	CASNQGLNTGELFF
NA	15	TRBJ2-5	TRBV5-4	TRBD1	TGTGCCAGCAGCTTGAGACAGGGGGCGCGGGAGATCCATTACTTC	CASSLRQGAREIHYF
NA	20	TRBJ1-2	TRBV4-1	NA	TGCGCCAGCAGCCAAGAGGGCTACCCCTCCGCTGCCCAACCTACCTATGGCTACACCTTC	CASSQEGYPSAAQPTYGYTF
NA	14	TRBJ2-5	TRBV29-1	NA	TGCAGCGTTGAAGATATCGGACAAGGAGAGACGCAGAACTTC	CSVEDIGQGETQNF
NA	12	TRBJ1-2	TRBV20-1	NA	TGCAGTGCTAGACTCTGGGCCGGGGGCTACATCTTC	CSARLWAGGYIF
NA	12	TRBJ1-2	TRBV12-3/TRBV12-4	NA	NA	CASILGGYGYIF
NA	15	TRBJ2-3	TRBV6-2/TRBV6-3	NA	TGTGCCGGCAGTTTATTAGAGCAACTCGGGGATACGCAATATTTT	CAGSLLEQLGDTQYF